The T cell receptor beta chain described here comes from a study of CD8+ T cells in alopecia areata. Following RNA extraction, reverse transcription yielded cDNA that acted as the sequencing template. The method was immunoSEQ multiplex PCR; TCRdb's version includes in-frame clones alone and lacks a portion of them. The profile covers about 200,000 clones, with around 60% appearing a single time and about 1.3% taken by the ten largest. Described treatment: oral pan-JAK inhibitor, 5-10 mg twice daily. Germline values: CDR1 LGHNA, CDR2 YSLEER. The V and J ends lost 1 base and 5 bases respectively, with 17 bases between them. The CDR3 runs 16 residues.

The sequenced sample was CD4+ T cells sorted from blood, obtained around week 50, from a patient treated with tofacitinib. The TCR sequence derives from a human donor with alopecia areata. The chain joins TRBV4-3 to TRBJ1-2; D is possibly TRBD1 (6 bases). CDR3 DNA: TGCGCCAGCAGCCAAGCCGTACAGGGAATCGAATATGGCTACACCTTC. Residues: CASSQAVQGIEYGYTF.